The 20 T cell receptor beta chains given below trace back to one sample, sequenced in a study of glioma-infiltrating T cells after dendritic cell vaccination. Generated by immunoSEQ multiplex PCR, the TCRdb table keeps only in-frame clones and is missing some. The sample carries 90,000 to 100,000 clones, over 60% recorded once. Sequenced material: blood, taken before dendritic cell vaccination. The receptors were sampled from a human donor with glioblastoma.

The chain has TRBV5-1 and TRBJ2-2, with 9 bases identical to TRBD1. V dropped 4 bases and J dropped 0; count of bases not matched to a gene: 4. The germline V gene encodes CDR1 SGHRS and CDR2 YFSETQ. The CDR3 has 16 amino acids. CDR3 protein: CASSLQGAANTGELFF. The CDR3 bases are TGCGCCAGCAGCCTACAGGGGGCGGCGAACACCGGGGAGCTGTTTTTT.

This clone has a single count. In nucleotides, the CDR3 is TGTGCCAGCAGCTTGGAAGGTTCAGGGGTTACGCAGTATTTT. The encoded protein is CASSLEGSGVTQYF. The chain has TRBV5-5 and TRBJ2-3; possibly TRBD1 for D (6 bases). V shed 0 bases and J shed 8 bases, with 13 bases lying between them. The CDR3 sequence is 14 residues long. Germline values: CDR1 SGHKS, CDR2 YYEKEE (reference sequence).

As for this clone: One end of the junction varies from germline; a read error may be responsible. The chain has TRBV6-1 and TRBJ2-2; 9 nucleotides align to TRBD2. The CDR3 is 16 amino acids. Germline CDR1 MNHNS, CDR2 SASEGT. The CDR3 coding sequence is TGTGCCAGCAGTGTTGGGCGGGGGGGCATCACCGGGGAGCTGTCTTTT. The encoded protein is CASSVGRGGITGELSF.

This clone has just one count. The CDR3 DNA sequence: TGTGCCAGTAGTATGTCGGCAGGTAAAGAGACCCAGTACTTC. It specifies CASSMSAGKETQYF. The chain employs TRBV19 and TRBJ2-5; D is unresolved. The CDR3 totals 14 residues. The germline V gene has CDR1 LNHDA and CDR2 SQIVND (reference sequence). Trimming pared 3 bases from V and 3 bases from J, leaving 11 bases between.

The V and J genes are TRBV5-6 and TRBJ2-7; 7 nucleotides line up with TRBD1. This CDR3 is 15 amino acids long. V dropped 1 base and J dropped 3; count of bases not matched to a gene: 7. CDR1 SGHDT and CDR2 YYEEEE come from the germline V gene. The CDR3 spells CASSLWGTVIYEQYF. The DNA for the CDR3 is TGTGCCAGCAGCTTGTGGGGGACAGTCATCTACGAGCAGTACTTC.

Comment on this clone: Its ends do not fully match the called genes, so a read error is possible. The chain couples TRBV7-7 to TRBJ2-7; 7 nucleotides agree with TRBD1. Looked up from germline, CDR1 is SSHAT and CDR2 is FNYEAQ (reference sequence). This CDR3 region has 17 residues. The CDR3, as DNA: TGTGCTAGCAGCCCCCACTCGGGACAGACCCACTCCTACGAGCAGTACTTC. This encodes CASSPHSGQTHSYEQYF.

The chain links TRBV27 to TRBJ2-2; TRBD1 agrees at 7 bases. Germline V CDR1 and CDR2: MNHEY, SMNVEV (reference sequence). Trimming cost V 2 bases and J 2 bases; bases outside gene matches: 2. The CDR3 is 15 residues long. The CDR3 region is CASSLRDRNTGELFF. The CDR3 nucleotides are TGTGCCAGCAGTTTAAGGGACAGAAACACCGGGGAGCTGTTTTTT.

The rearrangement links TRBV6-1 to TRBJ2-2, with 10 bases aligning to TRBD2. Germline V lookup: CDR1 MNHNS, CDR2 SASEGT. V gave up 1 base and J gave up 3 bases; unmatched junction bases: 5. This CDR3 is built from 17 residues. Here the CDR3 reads CASSEEKTSGYTGELFF. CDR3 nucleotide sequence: TGTGCCAGCAGTGAAGAAAAGACTAGCGGGTACACCGGGGAGCTGTTTTTT.

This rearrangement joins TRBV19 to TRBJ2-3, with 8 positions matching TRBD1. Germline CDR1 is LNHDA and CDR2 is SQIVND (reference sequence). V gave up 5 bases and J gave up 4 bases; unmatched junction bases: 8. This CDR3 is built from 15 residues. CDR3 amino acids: CASSPTGVQSDTQYF. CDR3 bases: TGTGCCAGTAGTCCGACAGGGGTTCAATCAGATACGCAGTATTTT.

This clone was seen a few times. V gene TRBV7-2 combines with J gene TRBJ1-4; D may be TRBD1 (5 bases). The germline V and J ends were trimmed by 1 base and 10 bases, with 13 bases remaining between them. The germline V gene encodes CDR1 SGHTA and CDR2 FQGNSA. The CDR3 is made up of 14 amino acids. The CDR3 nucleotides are TGTGCCAGCAGCTTAGACAGGCCTAGTGGAAAACTGTTTTTT. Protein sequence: CASSLDRPSGKLFF.

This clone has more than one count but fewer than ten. CDR3 sequence (DNA): TGTGCCAGCTCACCACCTGGATCACAGAGCTATGGCTACACCTTC. It is translated as CASSPPGSQSYGYTF. The chain uses TRBV18 and TRBJ1-2; D is ambiguous. Trimming left V 0 bases short and J 4 bases short, with 12 bases between. CDR3 length: 15 residues. Germline V lookup: CDR1 KGHSH, CDR2 LQKENI.

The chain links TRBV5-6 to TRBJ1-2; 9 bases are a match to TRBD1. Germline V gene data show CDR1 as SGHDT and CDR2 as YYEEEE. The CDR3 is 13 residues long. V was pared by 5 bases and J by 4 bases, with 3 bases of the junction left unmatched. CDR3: CASSTTGGYGYTF. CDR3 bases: TGTGCCAGCAGTACGACAGGGGGCTATGGCTACACCTTC.

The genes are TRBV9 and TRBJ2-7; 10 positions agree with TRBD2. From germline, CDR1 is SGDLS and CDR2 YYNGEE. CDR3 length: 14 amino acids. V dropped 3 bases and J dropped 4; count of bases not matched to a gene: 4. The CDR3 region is CASSEREGHYEQYF. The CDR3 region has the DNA TGTGCCAGCAGCGAGCGGGAGGGCCATTACGAGCAGTACTTC.

CDR3 coding DNA: TGTGCCAGCAGACGATTGGGGGGATGGAACACTGAAGCTTTCTTT. The encoded protein is CASRRLGGWNTEAFF. The rearrangement joins TRBV27 to TRBJ1-1; D may be TRBD1 (5 bases). The V end was cut by 6 bases, the J end by 1 base, with 15 bases between. The CDR3 has 15 residues. Germline CDR1 reads MNHEY; CDR2 reads SMNVEV (reference sequence).

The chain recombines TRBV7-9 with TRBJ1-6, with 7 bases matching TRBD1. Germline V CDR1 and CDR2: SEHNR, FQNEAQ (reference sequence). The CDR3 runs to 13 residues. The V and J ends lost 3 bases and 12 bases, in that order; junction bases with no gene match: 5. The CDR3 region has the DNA TGTGCCAGCAGCTTTGGAGGGGGCGAACCCCTCCACTTT. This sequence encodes CASSFGGGEPLHF.

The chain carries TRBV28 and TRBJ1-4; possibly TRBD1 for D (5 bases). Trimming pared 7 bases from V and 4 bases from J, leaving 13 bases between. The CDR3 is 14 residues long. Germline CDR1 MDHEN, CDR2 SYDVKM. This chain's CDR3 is CASTTGGFNEKLFF. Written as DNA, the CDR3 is TGTGCCAGCACGACCGGGGGATTTAATGAAAAACTGTTTTTT.

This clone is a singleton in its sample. The CDR3 sequence is CASSEAPGQDIEQYF. Written as DNA, the CDR3 is TGTGCCAGCAGTGAGGCCCCGGGACAGGATATCGAGCAGTACTTC. This chain connects TRBV28 to TRBJ2-7, with 8 bases aligning to TRBD1. From germline, CDR1 is MDHEN and CDR2 SYDVKM. The CDR3 spans 15 residues. Trimming cost V 5 bases and J 6 bases; bases outside gene matches: 12.

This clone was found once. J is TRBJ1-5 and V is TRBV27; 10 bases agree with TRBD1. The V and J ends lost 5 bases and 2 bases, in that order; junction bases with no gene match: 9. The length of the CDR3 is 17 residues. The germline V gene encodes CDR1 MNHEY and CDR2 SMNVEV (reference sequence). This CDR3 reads CASSRTGGGDGNQPQHF. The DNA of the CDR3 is TGTGCCAGCAGTCGGACAGGGGGAGGGGATGGCAATCAGCCCCAGCATTTT.

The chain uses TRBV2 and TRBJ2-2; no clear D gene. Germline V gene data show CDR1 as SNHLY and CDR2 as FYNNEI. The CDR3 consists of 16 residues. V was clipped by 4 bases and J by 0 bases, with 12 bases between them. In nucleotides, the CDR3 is TGTGCCAGCAGTGTAAGCGTCAGTACGAACACCGGGGAGCTGTTTTTT. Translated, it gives CASSVSVSTNTGELFF.

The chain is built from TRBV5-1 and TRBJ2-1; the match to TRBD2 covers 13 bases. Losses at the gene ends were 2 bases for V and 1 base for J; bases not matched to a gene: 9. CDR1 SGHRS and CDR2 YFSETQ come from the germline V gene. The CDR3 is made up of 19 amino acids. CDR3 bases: TGCGCCAGCAGCTTCACAGGACTAGCGGGGGCCCCTTCCTACAATGAGCAGTTCTTC. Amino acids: CASSFTGLAGAPSYNEQFF.